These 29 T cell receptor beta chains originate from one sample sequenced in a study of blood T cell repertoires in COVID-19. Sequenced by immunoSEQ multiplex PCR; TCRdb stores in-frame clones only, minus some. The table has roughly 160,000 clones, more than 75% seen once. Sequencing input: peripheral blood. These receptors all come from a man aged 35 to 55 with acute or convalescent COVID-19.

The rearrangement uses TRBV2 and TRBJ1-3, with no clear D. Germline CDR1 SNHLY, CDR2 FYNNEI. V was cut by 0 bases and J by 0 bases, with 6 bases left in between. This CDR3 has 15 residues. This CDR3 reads CASSEAPYSGNTIYF. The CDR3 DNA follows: TGTGCCAGCAGTGAAGCCCCCTACTCTGGAAACACCATATATTTT.

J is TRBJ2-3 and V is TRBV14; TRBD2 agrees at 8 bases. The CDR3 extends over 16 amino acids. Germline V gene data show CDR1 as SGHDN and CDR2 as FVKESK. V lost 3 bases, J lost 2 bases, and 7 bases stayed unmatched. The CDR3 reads CASSHPRRGVTDTQYF. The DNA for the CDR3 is TGTGCCAGCAGCCATCCCCGGCGGGGGGTCACAGATACGCAGTATTTT.

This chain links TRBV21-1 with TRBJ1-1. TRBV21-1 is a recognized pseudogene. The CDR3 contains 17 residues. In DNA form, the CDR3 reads TGTGCCAGCAGCACCAACCGGGACGCCCGCGGGGTCACTGAAGCTTTCTTT. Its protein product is CASSTNRDARGVTEAFF.

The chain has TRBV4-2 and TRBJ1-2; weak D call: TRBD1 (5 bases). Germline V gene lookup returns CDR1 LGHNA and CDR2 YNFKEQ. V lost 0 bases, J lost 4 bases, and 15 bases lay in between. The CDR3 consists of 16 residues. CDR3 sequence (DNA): TGTGCCAGCAGCCAAGATGCCCCCGGGACTGCCTATGGCTACACCTTC. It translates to CASSQDAPGTAYGYTF.

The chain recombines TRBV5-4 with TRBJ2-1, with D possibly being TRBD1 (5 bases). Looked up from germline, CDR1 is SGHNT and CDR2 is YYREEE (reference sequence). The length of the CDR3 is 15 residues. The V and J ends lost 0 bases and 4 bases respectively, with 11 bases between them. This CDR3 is CASSLGGQRYNEQFF. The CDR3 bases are TGTGCCAGCAGCTTGGGGGGCCAGAGGTACAATGAGCAGTTCTTC.

CDR3 DNA: TGTGCCAGCAGTGAATCTTGGGGTAGCGTTACAGATACGCAGTATTTT. It translates to CASSESWGSVTDTQYF. This sequence joins TRBV6-1 and TRBJ2-3, with a possible D match to TRBD2 (5 bases). Germline V lookup: CDR1 MNHNS, CDR2 SASEGT. Trimming cost V 2 bases and J 3 bases, with 15 bases left between them. The CDR3 runs to 16 residues.

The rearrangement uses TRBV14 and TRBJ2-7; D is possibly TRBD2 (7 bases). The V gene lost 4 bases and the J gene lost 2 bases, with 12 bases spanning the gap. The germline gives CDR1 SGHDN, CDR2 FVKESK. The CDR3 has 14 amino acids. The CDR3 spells CASSRRGGTYEQYF. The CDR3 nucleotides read TGTGCCAGCAGCCGGAGGGGGGGCACCTACGAGCAGTACTTC.

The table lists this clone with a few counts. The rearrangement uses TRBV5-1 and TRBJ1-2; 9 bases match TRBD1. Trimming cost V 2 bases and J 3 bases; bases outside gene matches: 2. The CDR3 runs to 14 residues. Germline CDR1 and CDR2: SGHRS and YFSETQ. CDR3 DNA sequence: TGCGCCAGCAGCTTCGGACAGGGGTACTATGGCTACACCTTC. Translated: CASSFGQGYYGYTF.

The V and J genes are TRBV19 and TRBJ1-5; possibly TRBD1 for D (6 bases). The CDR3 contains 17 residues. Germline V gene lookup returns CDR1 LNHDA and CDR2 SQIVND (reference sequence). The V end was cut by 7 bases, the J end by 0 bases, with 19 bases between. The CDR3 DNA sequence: TGTGCCAGTACGGGTGGGGGCGTCTCAAATAGCAATCAGCCCCAGCATTTT. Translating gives CASTGGGVSNSNQPQHF.

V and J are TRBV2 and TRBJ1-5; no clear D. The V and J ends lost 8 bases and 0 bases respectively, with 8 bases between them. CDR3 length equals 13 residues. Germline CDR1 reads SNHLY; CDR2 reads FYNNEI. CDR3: CASSISSNQPQHF. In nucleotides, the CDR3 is TGTGCCAGCTCCATCAGTAGCAATCAGCCCCAGCATTTT.

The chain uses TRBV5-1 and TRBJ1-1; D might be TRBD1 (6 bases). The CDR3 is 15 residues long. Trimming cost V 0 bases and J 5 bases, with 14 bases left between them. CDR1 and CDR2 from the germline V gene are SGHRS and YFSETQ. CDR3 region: CASSLGWTEGTEAFF. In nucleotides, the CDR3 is TGCGCCAGCAGCTTGGGGTGGACAGAAGGAACTGAAGCTTTCTTT. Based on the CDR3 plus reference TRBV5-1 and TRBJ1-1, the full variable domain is KAGVTQTPRYLIKTRGQQVTLSCSPISGHRSVSWYQQTPGQGLQFLFEYFSETQRNKGNFPGRFSGRQFSNSRSEMNVSTLELGDSALYLCASSLGWTEGTEAFFGQGTRLTVV.

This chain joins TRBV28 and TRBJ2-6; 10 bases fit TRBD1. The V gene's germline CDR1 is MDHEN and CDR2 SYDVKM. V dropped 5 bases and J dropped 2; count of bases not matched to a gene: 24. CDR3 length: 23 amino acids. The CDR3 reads CASSPIPSRRLGQGPAGANVLTF. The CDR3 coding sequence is TGTGCCAGCAGTCCCATACCTTCTCGCCGGTTGGGACAGGGGCCTGCTGGGGCCAACGTCCTGACTTTC.

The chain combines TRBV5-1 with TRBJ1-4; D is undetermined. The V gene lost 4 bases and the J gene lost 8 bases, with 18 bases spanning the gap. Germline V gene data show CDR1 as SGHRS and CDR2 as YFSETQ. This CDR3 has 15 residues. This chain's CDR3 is CASSPPTVGNEKLFF. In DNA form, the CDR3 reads TGCGCCAGCAGCCCCCCAACAGTAGGTAACGAAAAACTGTTTTTT.

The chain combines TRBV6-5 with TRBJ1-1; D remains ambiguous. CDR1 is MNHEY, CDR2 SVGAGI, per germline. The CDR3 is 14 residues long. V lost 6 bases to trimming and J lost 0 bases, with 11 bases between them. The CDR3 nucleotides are TGTGCCAGCAGCGATGGTGAGTTGAACACTGAAGCTTTCTTT. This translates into CASSDGELNTEAFF.

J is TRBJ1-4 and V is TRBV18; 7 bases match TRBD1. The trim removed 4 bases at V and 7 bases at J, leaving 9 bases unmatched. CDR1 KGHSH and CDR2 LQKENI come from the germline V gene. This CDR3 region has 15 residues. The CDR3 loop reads CASSRPGTVGEKLFF. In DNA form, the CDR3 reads TGTGCCAGCTCACGACCCGGGACAGTGGGTGAAAAACTGTTTTTT.

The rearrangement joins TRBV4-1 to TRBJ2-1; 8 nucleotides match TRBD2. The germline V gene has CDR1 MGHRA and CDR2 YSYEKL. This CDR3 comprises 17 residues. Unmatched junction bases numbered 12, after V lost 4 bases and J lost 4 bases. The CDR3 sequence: CASSPGHGRGVYNEQFF. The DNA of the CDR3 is TGCGCCAGCAGCCCAGGCCACGGGCGGGGGGTTTACAATGAGCAGTTCTTC.

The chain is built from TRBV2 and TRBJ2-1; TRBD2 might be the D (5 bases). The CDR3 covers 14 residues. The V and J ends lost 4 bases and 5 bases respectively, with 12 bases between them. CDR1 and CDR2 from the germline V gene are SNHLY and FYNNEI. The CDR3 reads CASSASTRNNEQFF. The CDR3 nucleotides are TGTGCCAGCAGTGCCTCCACTAGAAACAATGAGCAGTTCTTC.

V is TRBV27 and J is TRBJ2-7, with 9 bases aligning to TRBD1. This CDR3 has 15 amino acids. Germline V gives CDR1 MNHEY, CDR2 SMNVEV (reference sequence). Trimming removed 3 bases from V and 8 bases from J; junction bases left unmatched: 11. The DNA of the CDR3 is TGTGCCAGCAGTTTCTACCGGGACAGGGTCCTCCAGCAGTACTTC. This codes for CASSFYRDRVLQQYF.

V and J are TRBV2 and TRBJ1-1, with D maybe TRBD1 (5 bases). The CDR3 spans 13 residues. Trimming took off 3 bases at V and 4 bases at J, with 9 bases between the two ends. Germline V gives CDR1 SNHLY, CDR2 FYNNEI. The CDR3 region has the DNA TGTGCCAGCAGTGATAGGGGCAGCACTGAAGCTTTCTTT. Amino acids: CASSDRGSTEAFF.

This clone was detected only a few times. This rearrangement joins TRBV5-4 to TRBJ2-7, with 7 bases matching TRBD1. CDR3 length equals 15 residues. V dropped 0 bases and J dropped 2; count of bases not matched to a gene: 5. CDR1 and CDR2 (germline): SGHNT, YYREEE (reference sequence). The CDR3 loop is CASSLEGARAYEQYF. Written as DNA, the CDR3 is TGTGCCAGCAGCTTGGAGGGGGCGCGCGCCTACGAGCAGTACTTC.

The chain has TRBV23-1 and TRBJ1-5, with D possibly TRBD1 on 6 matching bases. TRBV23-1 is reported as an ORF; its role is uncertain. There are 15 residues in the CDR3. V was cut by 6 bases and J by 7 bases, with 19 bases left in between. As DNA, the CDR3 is TGCGCCAGCAGGGAGACCTACAGGGAGGGCCAGCCCCAGCATTTT. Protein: CASRETYREGQPQHF.

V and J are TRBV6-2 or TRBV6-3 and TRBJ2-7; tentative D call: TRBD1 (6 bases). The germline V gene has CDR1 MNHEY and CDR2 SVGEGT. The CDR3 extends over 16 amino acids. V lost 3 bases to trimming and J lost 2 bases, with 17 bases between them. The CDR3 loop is CASSYIRGSLPYEQYF. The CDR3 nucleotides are TGTGCCAGCAGTTATATTAGGGGGAGTTTGCCCTACGAGCAGTACTTC.

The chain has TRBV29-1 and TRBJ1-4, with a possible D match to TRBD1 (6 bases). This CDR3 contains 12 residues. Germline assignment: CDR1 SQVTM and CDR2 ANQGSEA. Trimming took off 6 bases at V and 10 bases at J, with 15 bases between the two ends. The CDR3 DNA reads TGCAGCGTAACAGGGTCCCTAGGAAAACTGTTTTTT. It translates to CSVTGSLGKLFF.

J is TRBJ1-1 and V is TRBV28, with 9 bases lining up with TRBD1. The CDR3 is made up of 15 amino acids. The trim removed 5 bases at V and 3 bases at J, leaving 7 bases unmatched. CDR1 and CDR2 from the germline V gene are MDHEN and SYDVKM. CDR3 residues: CASSPYRGPDTEAFF. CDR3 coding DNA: TGTGCCAGCAGTCCCTACAGGGGGCCGGACACTGAAGCTTTCTTT.

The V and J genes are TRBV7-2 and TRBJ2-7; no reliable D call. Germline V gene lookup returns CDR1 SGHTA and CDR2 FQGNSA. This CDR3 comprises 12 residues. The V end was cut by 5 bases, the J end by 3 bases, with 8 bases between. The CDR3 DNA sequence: TGTGCCAGCAGCCCTCCGGTCTACGAGCAGTACTTC. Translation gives CASSPPVYEQYF.

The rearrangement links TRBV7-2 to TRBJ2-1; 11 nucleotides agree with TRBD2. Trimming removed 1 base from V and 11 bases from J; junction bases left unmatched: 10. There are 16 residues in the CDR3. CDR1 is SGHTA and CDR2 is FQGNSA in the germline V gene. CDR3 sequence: CASSLGLAGGQLKQFF. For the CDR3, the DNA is TGTGCCAGCAGCTTAGGGCTAGCGGGGGGCCAGCTCAAGCAGTTCTTC. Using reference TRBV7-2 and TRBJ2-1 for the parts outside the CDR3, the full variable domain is GAGVSQSPSNKVTEKGKDVELRCDPISGHTALYWYRQSLGQGLEFLIYFQGNSAPDKSGLPSDRFSAERTGGSVSTLTIQRTQQEDSAVYLCASSLGLAGGQLKQFFGPGTRLTVL.

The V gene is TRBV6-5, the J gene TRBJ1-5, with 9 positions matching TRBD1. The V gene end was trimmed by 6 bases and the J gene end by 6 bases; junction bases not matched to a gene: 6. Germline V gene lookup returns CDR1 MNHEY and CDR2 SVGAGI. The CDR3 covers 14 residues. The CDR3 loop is CASRPGQGSQPQHF. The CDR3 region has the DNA TGTGCCAGCAGGCCGGGACAGGGAAGTCAGCCCCAGCATTTT.

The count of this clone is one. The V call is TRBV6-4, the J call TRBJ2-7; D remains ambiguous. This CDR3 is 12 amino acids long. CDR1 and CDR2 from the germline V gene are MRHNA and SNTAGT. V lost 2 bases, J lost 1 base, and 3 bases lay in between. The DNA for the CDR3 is TGTGCCAGCAGTGACCGGTCCTACGAGCAGTACTTC. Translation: CASSDRSYEQYF.

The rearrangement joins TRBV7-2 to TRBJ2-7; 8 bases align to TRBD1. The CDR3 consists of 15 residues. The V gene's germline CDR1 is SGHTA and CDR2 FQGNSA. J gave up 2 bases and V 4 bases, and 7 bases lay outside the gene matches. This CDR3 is CASSYTGGIPYEQYF. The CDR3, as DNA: TGTGCCAGCAGCTATACAGGGGGTATTCCCTACGAGCAGTACTTC. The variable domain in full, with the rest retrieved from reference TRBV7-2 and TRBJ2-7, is GAGVSQSPSNKVTEKGKDVELRCDPISGHTALYWYRQSLGQGLEFLIYFQGNSAPDKSGLPSDRFSAERTGGSVSTLTIQRTQQEDSAVYLCASSYTGGIPYEQYFGPGTRLTVT.